The next 15 T cell receptor beta chains were all read from a single sample in a study of regulatory T cells in long-lasting Graves disease. HTBI primers from iRepertoire and Arm-PCR of CDR3 regions yielded the TCR beta libraries. TCRdb called the multiplex PCR reads again in MiXCR, with one record for every CDR3 protein. Of around 400,000 distinct CDR3 sequences detected, about 23% appear once; the ten largest clones hold 25% to 35%. The time point was: persistent/refractory GD, antithyroid drugs over 5 years with positive TRAb. With RNA extracted from PBMCs as input, the TCR library was made. The input for sequencing was peripheral blood mononuclear cells (PBMCs), taken when the disease was refractory, from a patient treated with antithyroid drugs. The receptors originated from a woman aged 35 to 49 with Graves disease.

The V and J genes are TRBV27 and TRBJ2-7; maybe TRBD2 (5 bases). Trimming left V 6 bases short and J 1 base short, with 16 bases between. This CDR3 contains 15 residues. The germline V gene has CDR1 MNHEY and CDR2 SMNVEV (reference sequence). The CDR3 DNA sequence: TGTGCCAGCAGATATGAAGCGGACCCTTCCTACGAGCAGTACTTC. This gives the protein CASRYEADPSYEQYF.

A note on this clonotype: Possible read error: a much larger clone is one base away. This chain links TRBV6-1 with TRBJ1-1; no definite D call. The CDR3 runs 13 residues. In germline, CDR1 is MNHNS, CDR2 SASEGT. The CDR3 sequence: CASSRTCNTDAFF. Here the CDR3 DNA reads TGTGCCAGCAGCAGAACTTGTAACACTGATGCTTTCTTT.

As for this clonotype: A read error may be the cause here, since a much bigger clone is one base away. The chain joins TRBV12-3 or TRBV12-4 to TRBJ2-2; D might be TRBD1 (6 bases). The CDR3 extends over 17 amino acids. Here the CDR3 reads CASSLVQGSTNIGELFF. In nucleotides, the CDR3 is TGTGCCAGCAGTTTAGTTCAGGGGTCCACGAACATCGGGGAGCTGTTTTTT.

The chain couples TRBV6-2 or TRBV6-3 to TRBJ2-7; 10 bases are shared with TRBD2. V shed 0 bases, J shed 4 bases, and the junction held 9 bases outside the gene matches. The CDR3 runs 17 residues. Germline V gene data show CDR1 as MNHEY and CDR2 as SVGEGT. The CDR3 sequence: CASSYSITSGIKYEQYF. CDR3 nucleotide sequence: TGTGCCAGCAGTTACTCGATTACTAGCGGGATAAAATACGAGCAGTACTTC.

This clonotype was seen repeatedly, ten times or more. It differs at one base from a far larger clone, so likely a read error. The chain recombines TRBV9 with TRBJ2-7; no firm D call. V was clipped by 4 bases and J by 0 bases, with 5 bases between them. The CDR3 runs 12 residues. Germline assignment: CDR1 SGDLS and CDR2 YYNGEE. The CDR3 DNA sequence: TGTGCCAGCAGCCCGAGCTCCTACGAGCAGTACTTC. Translated: CASSPSSYEQYF.

V is TRBV5-5 and J is TRBJ2-6; 9 bases map to TRBD1. The junction had 10 bases not matched to a gene; V was cut back by 1 base and J by 2 bases. From germline, CDR1 is SGHKS and CDR2 YYEKEE (reference sequence). CDR3 length: 19 residues. The CDR3 loop is CASSLFAGTGYTGANVLTF. CDR3 coding DNA: TGTGCCAGCAGCTTGTTTGCCGGGACAGGGTATACTGGGGCCAACGTCCTGACTTTC.

Here the CDR3 DNA reads TGTGCCAGTAGTCCCGTAGACAGGAACTATGGCTACACCTTC. Translation: CASSPVDRNYGYTF. V usage is TRBV19 and J usage is TRBJ1-2, with D possibly matching TRBD1 (6 bases). With 5 bases removed from V and 2 bases from J, the gap between germline ends came to 12 bases. Germline values: CDR1 LNHDA, CDR2 SQIVND (reference sequence). The CDR3 consists of 14 residues.

This sequence joins TRBV5-1 and TRBJ1-1; D is unresolved. The V gene lost 4 bases and the J gene lost 3 bases, with 16 bases spanning the gap. The CDR3 is made up of 15 amino acids. CDR1 and CDR2 from the germline V gene are SGHRS and YFSETQ. The CDR3: CASSPLPDAYTEAFF. In DNA form, the CDR3 reads TGCGCCAGCAGCCCTCTACCGGACGCGTACACTGAAGCTTTCTTT.

This clonotype was counted only a few times. The J gene is TRBJ2-5, the V gene TRBV28, with TRBD2 matching over 7 bases. This CDR3 contains 14 residues. V trimming: 3 bases; J trimming: 4 bases; junction bases outside the gene matches: 5. CDR1 and CDR2 (germline): MDHEN, SYDVKM. CDR3 amino acids: CASSFLAEGETQYF. The DNA for the CDR3 is TGTGCCAGCAGTTTTCTAGCGGAGGGAGAGACCCAGTACTTC.

This sequence joins TRBV19 and TRBJ2-7, with TRBD2 identical over 7 bases. This CDR3 region has 14 residues. Germline lookup yields CDR1 LNHDA and CDR2 SQIVND (reference sequence). V was pared by 3 bases and J by 5 bases, with 7 bases of the junction left unmatched. CDR3 bases: TGTGCCAGTAGTATCGGCGGGAGATTGGACGAGCAGTACTTC. It is translated as CASSIGGRLDEQYF.

This clonotype was picked up many times. This rearrangement joins TRBV6-5 to TRBJ1-1, with D hard to call. Germline V gene sequence: CDR1 MNHEY, CDR2 SVGAGI. Trimming took off 2 bases at V and 1 base at J, with 8 bases between the two ends. This CDR3 comprises 14 residues. The DNA for the CDR3 is TGTGCCAGCAGTTACAGTCCCAGGAACACTGAAGCTTTCTTT. This translates into CASSYSPRNTEAFF.

This clonotype has only a few counts. The J gene is TRBJ2-7, the V gene TRBV20-1; possibly TRBD2 for D (5 bases). The CDR3 extends over 15 amino acids. The germline CDR1 and CDR2 sequences are DFQATT and SNEGSKA (reference sequence). Trimming stripped 0 bases from V and 0 bases from J, with 12 bases between. CDR3 sequence reads: CSARDSERPSYEQYF. CDR3 nucleotides: TGCAGTGCTAGAGATAGCGAGCGGCCCTCCTACGAGCAGTACTTC.

This sequence joins TRBV20-1 and TRBJ2-4; D ambiguous. V lost 3 bases, J lost 0 bases, and 12 bases lay in between. The CDR3 is made up of 15 amino acids. Germline CDR1 is DFQATT and CDR2 is SNEGSKA (reference sequence). The CDR3: CSASAEDLAKNIQYF. The CDR3 DNA follows: TGCAGTGCTAGTGCCGAGGACCTAGCCAAAAACATTCAGTACTTC.

This clonotype appeared many times. The chain joins TRBV29-1 to TRBJ1-2; D is ambiguous. CDR3 size: 12 residues. Germline values: CDR1 SQVTM, CDR2 ANQGSEA. V was cut by 5 bases and J by 4 bases, with 11 bases left in between. CDR3 coding DNA: TGCAGCGTTTACGAGGGAAGCTATGGCTACACCTTC. It yields the protein CSVYEGSYGYTF.

The V and J genes are TRBV28 and TRBJ1-5; D gene uncertain. The CDR3 spans 15 residues. The V end lost 7 bases, the J end lost 4 bases, and 17 bases lay between the germline ends. CDR1 MDHEN and CDR2 SYDVKM come from the germline V gene. This chain's CDR3 is CASISRFTTNQPQHF. CDR3 DNA sequence: TGTGCCAGCATCTCCCGCTTCACCACGAATCAGCCCCAGCATTTT.